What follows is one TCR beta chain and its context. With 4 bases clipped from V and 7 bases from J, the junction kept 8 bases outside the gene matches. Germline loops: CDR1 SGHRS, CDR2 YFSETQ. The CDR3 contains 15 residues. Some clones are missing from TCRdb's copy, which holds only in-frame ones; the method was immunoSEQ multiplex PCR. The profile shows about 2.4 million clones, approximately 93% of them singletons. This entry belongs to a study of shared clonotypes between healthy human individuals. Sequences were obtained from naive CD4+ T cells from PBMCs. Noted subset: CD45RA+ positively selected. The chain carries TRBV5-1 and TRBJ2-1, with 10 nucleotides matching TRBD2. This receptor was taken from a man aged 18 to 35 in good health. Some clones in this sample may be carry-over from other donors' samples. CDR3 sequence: CASSTSGRAVNEQFF. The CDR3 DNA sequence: TGCGCCAGCAGCACGAGCGGGAGGGCCGTTAATGAGCAGTTCTTC.